This TCR beta chain stems from a study of blood T cell repertoires in COVID-19. About the study: COVID-19 samples, acute and convalescent, were from the United States, Italy and Spain. T cells, B-cell-depleted T cells, or PBMCs supplied cDNA or gDNA.

CDR1 and CDR2 from the germline V gene are MNHEY and SVGEGT. Trimming cost V 6 bases and J 4 bases; bases outside gene matches: 8. There are 14 residues in the CDR3. Original methodology: Reference gene primer amplification gave estimated nucleated cell counts. The assay was immunoSEQ multiplex PCR, and TCRdb's table has in-frame clones only and misses some. V, J and clone size reflect that table, while D and trimming were determined from the DNA. The repertoire holds 200,000 to 250,000 clones, with around 83% as singletons. What was sequenced was peripheral blood. The receptor was derived from a man between 40 and 49 years old with acute or convalescent COVID-19. V usage is TRBV6-2 or TRBV6-3 and J usage is TRBJ1-1, with 7 bases aligning to TRBD1. In nucleotides, the CDR3 is TGTGCCAGCAGCTATACAGGGGAGGCCACTGAAGCTTTCTTT. Its translation is CASSYTGEATEAFF.